Sequencing of this T cell receptor (beta chain) was carried out in a study of vaccination effects on CD4 cells after COVID-19. Overall study context: The post-vaccine samples were taken, at the median, 72 days after the second dose.

Some clones are missing from TCRdb's copy, which holds only in-frame ones; the method was immunoSEQ multiplex PCR. In the table there are approximately 26,000 clones, roughly three quarters of which are singletons. Before sequencing took place, the ViraFEST assay used viral peptide pools to expand antigen-specific CD4+ T cells. Subsequent to less than twelve days of culture, CD4+ T cells were isolated. Participants were vaccinated with two doses of either the BNT162b2 or mRNA-1273 vaccine. Overall study results and limits: The study enrolled few convalescent patients and sampled no early post-infection timepoints.

V dropped 0 bases and J dropped 5 bases, with 8 bases sitting between them. Germline assignment: CDR1 SGHRS and CDR2 YFSETQ. The CDR3 has 13 residues. This clone is a singleton in its sample. The antigen remains undetermined. The TCR comes from a human donor who received a COVID-19 vaccine. The source material was CD4+ T cells from PBMCs cultured with SARS-CoV-2 spike peptides, sampled after COVID-19 vaccination. The chain employs TRBV5-1 and TRBJ1-2; D is undetermined. This chain's CDR3 is CASSLDSFYGYTF. In DNA, the CDR3 is TGCGCCAGCAGCTTGGACAGCTTTTATGGCTACACCTTC.